What follows describes a single TCR beta chain. This sample is part of a study of blood T cell repertoires in COVID-19. The CDR3 extends over 14 amino acids. The V and J ends lost 3 bases and 2 bases respectively, with 10 bases between them. Germline V CDR1 and CDR2: MNHEY, SMNVEV (reference sequence). Profiled with immunoSEQ multiplex PCR; TCRdb holds only in-frame clones, not every one. The sample comprises about 130,000 clones, 86% of which are singletons, and over 4.5% rests with the top ten. Sequencing used peripheral blood. The V and J genes are TRBV27 and TRBJ1-1, with D maybe TRBD1 (5 bases). This receptor was identified in a human donor in a cohort sampled during active COVID-19. The CDR3 coding sequence is TGTGCCAGCAGTTTTCAGGGTTTTAACACTGAAGCTTTCTTT. This codes for CASSFQGFNTEAFF.